These 10 T cell receptor beta chains originate from one sample sequenced in a study of T cells in Graves' hyperthyroidism and ophthalmopathy. Using RNA transcripts as the source, TCR beta CDR3 regions were amplified. The HTBI primer set drove a first-round RT-PCR of the TCR CDR3. Each CDR3 protein is one row after TCRdb ran MiXCR on the multiplex PCR reads. Of approximately 500,000 distinct CDR3 sequences listed, around 45% are singletons. The sequencing input was peripheral blood or thyroid tissue (not recorded which). These receptors were obtained from a woman between 18 and 29 years old with Graves' hyperthyroidism.

The rearrangement links TRBV19 to TRBJ2-2; D is undetermined. Between the trimmed V and J ends, which lost 6 bases and 4 bases, there was a span of 6 bases. Germline lookup yields CDR1 LNHDA and CDR2 SQIVND (reference sequence). This CDR3 comprises 12 residues. The CDR3 sequence: CASRQITGELFF. Written as DNA, the CDR3 is TGTGCCAGTAGACAAATCACCGGGGAGCTGTTTTTT.

The V call is TRBV5-4, the J call TRBJ2-6, with no clear D. This CDR3 spans 14 amino acids. Between the trimmed V and J ends, which lost 0 bases and 3 bases, there was a span of 4 bases. In germline, CDR1 is SGHNT, CDR2 YYREEE (reference sequence). The CDR3 DNA sequence: TGTGCCAGCAGCTTGGGACATGGGGCCAACGTCCTGACTTTC. It specifies CASSLGHGANVLTF.

There are a few counts of this clonotype. V usage is TRBV5-1 and J usage is TRBJ2-5; TRBD2 might be the D (6 bases). From germline, CDR1 is SGHRS and CDR2 YFSETQ. V lost 2 bases to trimming and J lost 2 bases, with 7 bases between them. This CDR3 contains 13 residues. In nucleotides, the CDR3 is TGCGCCAGCAGCTTCCGGGAGCAAGAGACCCAGTACTTC. Translation gives CASSFREQETQYF.

This clonotype was observed many times. The chain links TRBV20-1 to TRBJ2-5; 13 nucleotides match TRBD2. V trimming: 6 bases; J trimming: 2 bases; junction bases outside the gene matches: 6. CDR1 DFQATT and CDR2 SNEGSKA come from the germline V gene (reference sequence). The CDR3 contains 15 residues. The CDR3: CSAKRLAGGQETQYF. CDR3 in DNA: TGCAGTGCCAAACGACTAGCGGGAGGACAAGAGACCCAGTACTTC.

A remark on this clonotype: No conserved phenylalanine or tryptophan is present at the end of the CDR3, so a read error is the likely explanation. The chain links TRBV12-3 or TRBV12-4 to TRBJ1-1, with D perhaps matching TRBD1 (5 bases). The CDR3 length is 13 residues. CDR3 DNA sequence: TGTGCCAGCACCGAAAGAAGGGGCACTGAGGCTTTCTCT. Translated, it gives CASTERRGTEAFS.

The sample holds one count of this clonotype. The chain carries TRBV20-1 and TRBJ2-5; tentatively, D is TRBD2 (5 bases). The CDR3 length is 13 residues. Germline V gene data show CDR1 as DFQATT and CDR2 as SNEGSKA (reference sequence). CDR3 region: CTFHLADQETQYF. The CDR3 DNA reads as TGCACCTTTCACCTAGCAGACCAAGAGACCCAGTACTTC.

The rearrangement joins TRBV20-1 to TRBJ2-5; D possibly corresponds to TRBD1 (6 bases). The germline CDR1 and CDR2 sequences are DFQATT and SNEGSKA (reference sequence). The V and J ends lost 0 bases and 3 bases respectively, with 17 bases between them. CDR3 size: 16 residues. The CDR3 DNA sequence: TGCAGTGCTAGAGATGGGTCGACAGGAGCGAAAGAGACCCAGTACTTC. Translating gives CSARDGSTGAKETQYF.

Note on this clonotype: Likely a read error: the CDR3 ends without its conserved phenylalanine or tryptophan. The chain employs TRBV20-1 and TRBJ1-1, with TRBD1 identical over 8 bases. The length of the CDR3 is 18 residues. Germline CDR1 reads DFQATT; CDR2 reads SNEGSKA (reference sequence). V dropped 0 bases and J dropped 0; count of bases not matched to a gene: 12. The CDR3 coding sequence is TGCAGTGCTAGAGATGTCGGGACAGGCACCAACATGAACACTGAAGCTTTCCTT. Translation: CSARDVGTGTNMNTEAFL.

V and J are TRBV12-3 or TRBV12-4 and TRBJ1-5; 7 bases align to TRBD1. The ends lost 2 bases at V and 3 bases at J; junction bases unmatched: 7. CDR3 length: 16 amino acids. For the CDR3, the DNA is TGTGCCAGCAGTTTAACATTCGGACAGGTCAATCAGCCCCAGCATTTT. It codes for CASSLTFGQVNQPQHF.

This clonotype was seen at least ten times. This rearrangement joins TRBV7-2 to TRBJ2-2, with 8 positions matching TRBD2. V dropped 5 bases and J dropped 7; count of bases not matched to a gene: 18. The CDR3 consists of 18 residues. Germline CDR1 reads SGHTA; CDR2 reads FQGNSA. CDR3 DNA: TGTGCCAGCAGCATGTTGTGGCTAGCGGGCGATCCTGGCGGGGAGCTGTTTTTT. Translated, it gives CASSMLWLAGDPGGELFF.